A selection of T cell receptor beta chains follows, all from one sample in a study of blood T cell repertoires in COVID-19. Sequenced by immunoSEQ multiplex PCR; TCRdb stores in-frame clones only, minus some. The repertoire consists of 60,000 to 85,000 clones, with about nine tenths occurring once and the leading ten covering 3.5% to 5%. Sequencing was done on a sample of peripheral blood. The origin of the receptors is a man aged 50 to 60 with active COVID-19. Each CDR3 is given with its conserved first and last residue. D genes are given only for firm matches. Some rows mark clone size as missing; the rest say once, few, many or name a class of expanded clone.

>TRBV27|15|TRBJ2-1|TRBD2|NA
CASSNLAGRGNEQFF
TGTGCCAGCAGTAACCTAGCGGGACGTGGCAATGAGCAGTTCTTC
>TRBV9|13|TRBJ2-7|NA|once
CASNRGGSYEQYF
TGTGCCAGCAATAGAGGGGGCTCCTACGAGCAGTACTTC
>TRBV6-6|16|TRBJ1-1|TRBD1|NA
CASSRRRQGAVDEAFF
TGTGCCAGCAGTCGACGCCGACAGGGGGCTGTGGATGAAGCTTTCTTT
>TRBV24-1|16|TRBJ2-1|TRBD2|NA
CATSAAGGSAYNEQFF
TGTGCCACCAGTGCCGCGGGGGGTTCGGCCTACAATGAGCAGTTCTTC
>TRBV27|14|TRBJ2-2|TRBD1|NA
CASSLYRGSGELFF
TGTGCCAGCAGTTTATACAGGGGGTCAGGGGAGCTGTTTTTT
>TRBV20-1|13|TRBJ2-7|TRBD2|few
CSASGLADYEQYF
TGCAGTGCTAGTGGACTAGCGGATTACGAGCAGTACTTC
>TRBV6-5|13|TRBJ2-7|NA|NA
CASSRVSSYEQYF
TGTGCCAGCAGCAGGGTAAGCTCCTACGAGCAGTACTTC
>TRBV7-9|16|TRBJ2-5|TRBD2|NA
CASSLGGLVRRETQYF
TGTGCCAGCAGCTTAGGGGGACTAGTCCGGAGGGAGACCCAGTACTTC
>TRBV7-2|16|TRBJ2-5|TRBD2|NA
CASSPRLAGVPETQYF
TGTGCCAGCAGCCCCCGACTAGCGGGAGTACCAGAGACCCAGTACTTC
>TRBV4-3|16|TRBJ2-6|NA|medium-sized
CASSQGGPTGANVLTF
TGCGCCAGCAGCCAAGGAGGGCCGACTGGGGCCAACGTCCTGACTTTC
>TRBV4-1|18|TRBJ2-2|TRBD2|NA
CASSHGVSRGGKVGELFF
TGCGCCAGCAGCCACGGTGTTTCCCGGGGGGGAAAGGTCGGGGAGCTGTTTTTT
>TRBV25-1|14|TRBJ1-1|NA|NA
CASRFPGAQSEAFF
TGTGCCAGCAGGTTCCCAGGGGCGCAGAGTGAAGCTTTCTTT
>TRBV2|14|TRBJ2-5|TRBD2|NA
CASSESLAGKTQYF
TGTGCCAGCAGTGAAAGTCTAGCGGGGAAGACCCAGTACTTC
>TRBV25-1|14|TRBJ2-7|TRBD1|NA
CASSRTGITYEQYF
TGTGCCAGCAGTAGGACAGGAATCACCTACGAGCAGTACTTC